This T cell receptor beta chain comes out of a study of blood T cell repertoires in COVID-19. Germline-derived CDR1 and CDR2 are MNHEY and SMNVEV (reference sequence). This CDR3 is built from 15 residues. V shed 3 bases, J shed 5 bases, and the junction held 7 bases outside the gene matches. Individuals in the exposed group had encountered a COVID-19 case within 2 weeks preceding study entry. Assay: immunoSEQ multiplex PCR; the TCRdb copy retains only in-frame clones and omits some. The sample has a few hundred thousand clones, roughly 85% seen once. The TCR was taken from a man between 35 and 55 years old who had been exposed to COVID-19. Sequencing was performed on PBMCs or T cells enriched from blood (not recorded which). The V and J genes are TRBV27 and TRBJ1-5; 7 bases align to TRBD1. CDR3 sequence reads: CASSLRQGGHQPQHF. In DNA, the CDR3 is TGTGCCAGCAGTTTGAGACAGGGAGGTCATCAGCCCCAGCATTTT.